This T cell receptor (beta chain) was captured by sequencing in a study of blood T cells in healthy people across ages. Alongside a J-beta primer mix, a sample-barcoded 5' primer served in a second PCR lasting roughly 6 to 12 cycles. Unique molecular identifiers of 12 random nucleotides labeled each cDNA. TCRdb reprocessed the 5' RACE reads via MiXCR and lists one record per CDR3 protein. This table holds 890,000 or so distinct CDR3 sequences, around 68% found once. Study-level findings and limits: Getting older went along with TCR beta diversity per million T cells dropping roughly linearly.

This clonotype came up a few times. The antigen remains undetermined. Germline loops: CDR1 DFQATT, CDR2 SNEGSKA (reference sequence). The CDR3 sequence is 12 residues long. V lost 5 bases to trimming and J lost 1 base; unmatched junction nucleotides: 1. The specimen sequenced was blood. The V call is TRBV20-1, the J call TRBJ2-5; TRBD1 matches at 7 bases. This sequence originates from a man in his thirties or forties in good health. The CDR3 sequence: CSAWDSQETQYF. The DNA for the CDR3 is TGCAGTGCTTGGGACAGCCAAGAGACCCAGTACTTC.